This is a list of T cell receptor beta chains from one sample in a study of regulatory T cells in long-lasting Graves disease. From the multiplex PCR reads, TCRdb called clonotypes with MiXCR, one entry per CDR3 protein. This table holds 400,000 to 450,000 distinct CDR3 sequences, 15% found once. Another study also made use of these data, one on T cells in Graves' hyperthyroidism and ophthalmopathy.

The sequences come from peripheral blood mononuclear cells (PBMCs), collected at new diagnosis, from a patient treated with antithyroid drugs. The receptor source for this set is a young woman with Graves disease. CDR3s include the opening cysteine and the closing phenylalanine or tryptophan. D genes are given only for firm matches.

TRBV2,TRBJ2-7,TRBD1,CASRIDRGRGYEQYF
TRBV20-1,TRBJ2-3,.,CSARDLNTQYF
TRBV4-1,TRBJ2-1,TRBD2,CASSQRTSGSFGEQFF
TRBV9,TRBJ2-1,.,CASSASPSHEQFF
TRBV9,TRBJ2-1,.,CASSVGVSSYNEQFF
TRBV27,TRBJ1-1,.,CASSLLSLPGQEAFF
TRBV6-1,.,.,CASRPTVRGDTQYF
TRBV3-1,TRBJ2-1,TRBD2,CASSQAGLAGRGEQFF
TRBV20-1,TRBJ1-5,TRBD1,CSATGTGAQPQHF
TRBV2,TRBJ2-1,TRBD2,CASSTDTSGNEQFF
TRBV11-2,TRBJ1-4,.,CASSLALGGSEKLFF
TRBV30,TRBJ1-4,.,CACKHRTARVANEKLFF
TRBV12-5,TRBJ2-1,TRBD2,CASGLMTSDSYNEQFF
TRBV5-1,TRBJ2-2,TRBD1,CASRGDSVTGELFF
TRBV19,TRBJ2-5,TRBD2,CATRPGGSRETQYF
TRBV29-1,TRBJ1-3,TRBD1,CSVDSGQGNTIYF
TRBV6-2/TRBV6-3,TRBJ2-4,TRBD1,CASSPLQGDKNIQYF
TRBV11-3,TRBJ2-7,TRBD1,CASAAGGYGYEQYF
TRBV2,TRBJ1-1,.,CASTEGRVNTEAFF
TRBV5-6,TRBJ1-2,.,CASSLDSSDGYTF
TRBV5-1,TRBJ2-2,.,CASSLVGHGNTGELFF
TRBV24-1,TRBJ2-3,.,CATSDALQGGTDTQYF
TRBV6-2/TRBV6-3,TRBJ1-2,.,CASSYPTKQGKNYGYTF
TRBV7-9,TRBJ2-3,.,CASSPSVGDTQYF
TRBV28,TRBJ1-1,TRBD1,CASSLSPLKRDRGDTEAFF
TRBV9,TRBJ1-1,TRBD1,CASSPWDRADTEAFF
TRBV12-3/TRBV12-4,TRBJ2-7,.,CASSFRAGGYEQYF
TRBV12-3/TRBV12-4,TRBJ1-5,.,CASSLSGGHGQPQHF
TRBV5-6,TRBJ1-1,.,CASSLPTNTEAFF
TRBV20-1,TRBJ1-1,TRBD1,CSAVDRQGDEAFF
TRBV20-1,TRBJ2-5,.,CSARAPINQETQYF
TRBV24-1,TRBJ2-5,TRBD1,CATSDWGQGVETQYF
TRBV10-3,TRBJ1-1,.,CATGGSGGTEAFF
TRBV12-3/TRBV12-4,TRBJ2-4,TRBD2,CASSLWTSGLWYF
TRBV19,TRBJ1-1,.,CASTSWTEEAFF
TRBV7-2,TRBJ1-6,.,CASSLGEGWFNSPLHF
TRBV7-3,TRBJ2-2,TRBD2,CASSPPGGTGELFF
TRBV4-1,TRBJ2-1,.,CASSQVLSSSYNEQFF
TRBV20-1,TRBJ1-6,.,CSAGPSGLAYNSPLHF
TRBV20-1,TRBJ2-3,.,CSARGSTAADTQYF
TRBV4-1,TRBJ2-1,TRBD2,CASSQIFPGLANNEQFF
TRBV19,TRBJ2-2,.,CASTEAAIYTGELFF
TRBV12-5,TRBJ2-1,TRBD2,CASGLVQKTRGREDEQFF
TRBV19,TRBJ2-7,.,CASSRGIAYEQYF
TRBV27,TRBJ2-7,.,CASSLGGLSYEQYF
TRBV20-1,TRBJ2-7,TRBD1,CSADRGTISLLGEQYF
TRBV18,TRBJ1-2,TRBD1,CASSRDSGYTF
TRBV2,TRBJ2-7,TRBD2,CASSEAGTSGRALGYEQYF
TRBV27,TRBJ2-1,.,CASSLAPGGNEQFF
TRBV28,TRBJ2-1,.,CASSQRNYNEQFF
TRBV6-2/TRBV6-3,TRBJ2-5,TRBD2,CASSYNSAGVQTQYF
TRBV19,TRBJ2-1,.,CASSIRGALPYNEQFF
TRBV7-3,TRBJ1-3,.,CASSLGGGAGNTIYF